The clone carrying this T cell receptor (beta chain) was seen once. Its antigen is not known. The validation cohort, a group of 100 to 150 subjects, included the donors and was separate from the approximately 700-subject first cohort. This record comes from a study of cytomegalovirus exposure and HLA in healthy donors. Study details: The 100 to 150 validation repertoires matched the approximately 700 first-cohort repertoires in platform, a later analysis reported.

This CDR3 is built from 16 residues. Trimming cost V 0 bases and J 6 bases; bases outside gene matches: 9. Germline-derived CDR1 and CDR2 are KGHSH and LQKENI. Study-wide results and caveats: The study listed under 200 cytomegalovirus-associated TCR beta chains.

Assay used: immunoSEQ multiplex PCR; TCRdb lists only in-frame clones, some missing. The sample has some 150,000 clones, roughly 86% seen once. This chain links TRBV18 with TRBJ1-1; the match to TRBD1 covers 8 bases. Sequencing was performed on PBMCs. The receptor was derived from a man aged 18 to 30 in good health and CMV-seropositive. CDR3 nucleotides: TGTGCCAGCTCACCACCGTACGGACAGGGCCTGGCTGAAGCTTTCTTT. Translating gives CASSPPYGQGLAEAFF.